Sequencing of this TCR beta chain was carried out in a study of blood T cell repertoires in COVID-19. Study information: PBMCs, B-cell-depleted T cells, or T cells provided the cDNA or gDNA that made up the material.

Trimming removed 5 bases from V and 5 bases from J; junction bases left unmatched: 4. There are 14 residues in the CDR3. Germline-derived CDR1 and CDR2 are SNHLY and FYNNEI. This table comes from immunoSEQ multiplex PCR, and its TCRdb copy is limited to in-frame clones, with some not included. The sample shows about 240,000 clones, roughly nine tenths of them seen only once. Sequencing input: peripheral blood. The chain links TRBV2 to TRBJ1-2; 11 bases line up with TRBD1. The receptor's source is a man in his 60s with acute or convalescent COVID-19. The CDR3 DNA is TGTGCCAGCAGTCCAGGACAGGGGGCTTATGGCTACACCTTC. The encoded protein is CASSPGQGAYGYTF.